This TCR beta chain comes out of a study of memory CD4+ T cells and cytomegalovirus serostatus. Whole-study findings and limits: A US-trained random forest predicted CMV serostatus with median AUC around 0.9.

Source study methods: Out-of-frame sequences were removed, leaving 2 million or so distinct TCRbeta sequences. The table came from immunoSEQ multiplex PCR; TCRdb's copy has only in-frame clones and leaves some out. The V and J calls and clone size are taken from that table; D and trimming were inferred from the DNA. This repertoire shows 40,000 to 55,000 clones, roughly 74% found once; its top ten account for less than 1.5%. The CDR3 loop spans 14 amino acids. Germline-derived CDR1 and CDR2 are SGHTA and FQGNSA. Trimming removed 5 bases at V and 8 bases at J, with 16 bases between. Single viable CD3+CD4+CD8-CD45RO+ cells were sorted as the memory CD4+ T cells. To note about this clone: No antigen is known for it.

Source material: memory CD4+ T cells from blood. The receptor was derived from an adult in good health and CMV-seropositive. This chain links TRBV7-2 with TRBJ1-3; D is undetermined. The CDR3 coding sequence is TGTGCCAGCAGCCTAGATGGGAGGGTGGACACCATATATTTT. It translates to CASSLDGRVDTIYF.